The 26 T cell receptor beta chains listed next were all sequenced from one sample in a study of shared clonotypes between healthy human individuals. The method was immunoSEQ multiplex PCR; TCRdb's version includes in-frame clones alone and lacks a portion of them. The sample comprises under 1 million clones, approximately 92% of which are singletons, and about 25% rests with the top ten. The naive CD8 subset, CD45RO-negative cells positively selected for CCR7, excluded terminally differentiated effector memory CD45RA+ cells. Sequences were obtained from naive CD8+ T cells sorted from blood. Receptor source: a man aged 25-45 years in good health.

This clone showed up just a few times. The chain uses TRBV7-8 and TRBJ2-1, with D unresolved. Germline loops: CDR1 SGHVS, CDR2 FQNEAQ. Trimming shortened V by 3 bases and J by 4 bases, and 16 bases separated the two germline ends. This CDR3 is built from 16 residues. In nucleotides, the CDR3 is TGTGCCAGCAGCTTCCTCGAAGCACAGCCTTACAATGAGCAGTTCTTC. The encoded protein is CASSFLEAQPYNEQFF.

This clone was seen a single time. The V and J genes are TRBV27 and TRBJ2-3; D possibly corresponds to TRBD2 (6 bases). Trimming removed 3 bases from V and 4 bases from J, with 14 bases in between. The CDR3 contains 15 residues. In germline, CDR1 is MNHEY, CDR2 SMNVEV (reference sequence). This chain's CDR3 is CASSFLEGFPDTQYF. DNA for the CDR3: TGTGCCAGCAGTTTTTTGGAGGGTTTCCCAGATACGCAGTATTTT.

This clone occurred once. Other DNA sequences of this sample code for an identical CDR3. CDR3 sequence: CASSRGTSGSYEQYF. The CDR3 DNA follows: TGTGCCAGCAGCCGAGGCACTAGCGGCTCCTACGAGCAGTACTTC. The chain is built from TRBV7-9 and TRBJ2-7, with TRBD2 identical over 8 bases. The CDR3 totals 15 residues. CDR1 SEHNR and CDR2 FQNEAQ come from the germline V gene (reference sequence). The junction had 6 bases not matched to a gene; V was cut back by 5 bases and J by 0 bases.

The chain uses TRBV27 and TRBJ1-1; the D gene is possibly TRBD1 (6 bases). Trimming took off 4 bases at V and 5 bases at J, with 20 bases between the two ends. Germline V gene sequence: CDR1 MNHEY, CDR2 SMNVEV (reference sequence). The CDR3 is made up of 16 amino acids. Written as DNA, the CDR3 is TGTGCCAGCAGTTCTCTCGAGGGGGGGAAGAGGACTGAAGCTTTCTTT. This codes for CASSSLEGGKRTEAFF.

The V and J genes are TRBV19 and TRBJ2-7, with D unresolved. Looked up from germline, CDR1 is LNHDA and CDR2 is SQIVND (reference sequence). CDR3 length equals 11 residues. V lost 9 bases and J 4 bases, leaving 10 bases between the germline ends. The CDR3 nucleotides read TGTGCCAGCAAGACTGGATACGAGCAGTACTTC. It is translated as CASKTGYEQYF. Full variable domain (outside the CDR3, taken from reference TRBV19 and TRBJ2-7): DGGITQSPKYLFRKEGQNVTLSCEQNLNHDAMYWYRQDPGQGLRLIYYSQIVNDFQKGDIAEGYSVSREKKESFPLTVTSAQKNPTAFYLCASKTGYEQYFGPGTRLTVT.

This rearrangement joins TRBV6-6 to TRBJ2-3; 8 bases align to TRBD2. CDR1 is MNHNY, CDR2 SVGAGI, per germline (reference sequence). After removal of 2 bases from V and 7 bases from J, the junction contained 11 bases not matched to a gene. This CDR3 is 16 amino acids long. CDR3 nucleotide sequence: TGTGCCAGCAGTTACACTAGCGGAGGAGGGGACAATACGCAGTATTTT. It codes for CASSYTSGGGDNTQYF.

This clone has a handful of counts. The rearrangement joins TRBV5-5 to TRBJ2-1; unclear D gene. The CDR3 contains 13 residues. Trimming stripped 5 bases from V and 1 base from J, with 7 bases between. Germline CDR1 is SGHKS and CDR2 is YYEKEE (reference sequence). CDR3 protein: CASSSISYNEQFF. The CDR3 DNA follows: TGTGCCAGCAGTTCGATTTCCTACAATGAGCAGTTCTTC.

The V gene is TRBV7-9, the J gene TRBJ1-6; D is perhaps TRBD1 (6 bases). CDR3 size: 16 residues. Germline CDR1 SEHNR, CDR2 FQNEAQ (reference sequence). Trimming shortened V by 5 bases and J by 8 bases, and 19 bases separated the two germline ends. The CDR3 sequence is CASSQSRTGSDSPLHF. Here the CDR3 DNA reads TGTGCCAGCAGCCAGTCTCGTACAGGGTCTGATTCACCCCTCCACTTT.

V and J are TRBV7-6 and TRBJ2-7, with 9 nucleotides matching TRBD2. The CDR3 totals 14 residues. The V gene end was trimmed by 5 bases and the J gene end by 2 bases; junction bases not matched to a gene: 4. Germline CDR1 reads SGHVS; CDR2 reads FNYEAQ. The CDR3 sequence is CASSPGLAPYEQYF. Here the CDR3 DNA reads TGTGCCAGCAGCCCAGGACTAGCGCCCTACGAGCAGTACTTC.

The chain has TRBV30 and TRBJ1-5; D not resolved. The ends were cut back, 1 base at V and 6 bases at J, with 10 bases in the middle. Looked up from germline, CDR1 is GTSNPN and CDR2 is SVGIG (reference sequence). The CDR3 has 13 amino acids. The CDR3 nucleotides are TGTGCCTGGAGTGGGGATATTGGTCAGCCCCAGCATTTT. Protein: CAWSGDIGQPQHF.

This chain connects TRBV7-2 to TRBJ2-5; 8 bases line up with TRBD2. The CDR3 runs 15 residues. Germline lookup yields CDR1 SGHTA and CDR2 FQGNSA. V lost 5 bases to trimming and J lost 5 bases; unmatched junction nucleotides: 10. The CDR3 DNA follows: TGTGCCAGCAGCCCGGCGGCGGGAGGTAGGGAGACCCAGTACTTC. It translates to CASSPAAGGRETQYF.

This chain joins TRBV7-9 and TRBJ1-1; 7 nucleotides align to TRBD1. V was clipped by 3 bases and J by 0 bases; unmatched bases: 7. There are 16 residues in the CDR3. Per the germline V gene, CDR1 is SEHNR and CDR2 is FQNEAQ (reference sequence). DNA of the CDR3: TGTGCCAGCAGCTTCTCTTGGGACAGAGTGAACACTGAAGCTTTCTTT. It specifies CASSFSWDRVNTEAFF.

V is TRBV27 and J is TRBJ2-7, with D uncertain. This CDR3 spans 15 amino acids. Trimming removed 2 bases at V and 7 bases at J, with 18 bases between. Germline CDR1 is MNHEY and CDR2 is SMNVEV (reference sequence). CDR3 nucleotides: TGTGCCAGCAGTTTAGGCCCTACGTTAATGGGAGAGCAGTACTTC. It translates to CASSLGPTLMGEQYF.

CDR3 DNA sequence: TGCAGCGTTGAGTTGAGTCAGACAGGCTACTCCTACGAGCAGTACTTC. It is translated as CSVELSQTGYSYEQYF. The rearrangement uses TRBV29-1 and TRBJ2-7, with a possible D match to TRBD1 (6 bases). From germline, CDR1 is SQVTM and CDR2 ANQGSEA. This CDR3 is 16 amino acids long. V was trimmed by 3 bases and J by 0 bases, leaving 18 bases between them.

This clone occurred once. The rearrangement uses TRBV5-5 and TRBJ2-1; 11 bases match TRBD2. J was trimmed by 10 bases and V by 2 bases; bases with no gene match: 11. Germline V CDR1 and CDR2: SGHKS, YYEKEE (reference sequence). The CDR3 is 16 residues long. CDR3: CASSFARLAGSGEQFF. DNA of the CDR3: TGTGCCAGCAGCTTCGCACGACTAGCGGGATCAGGCGAGCAGTTCTTC.

The chain has TRBV15 and TRBJ1-2; 10 positions agree with TRBD1. Germline V gene lookup returns CDR1 LNHNV and CDR2 YYDKDF (reference sequence). The CDR3 is made up of 19 amino acids. The V gene end was trimmed by 0 bases and the J gene end by 4 bases; junction bases not matched to a gene: 14. The CDR3 spells CATSRDRPWDRGDSYGYTF. The CDR3 coding sequence is TGTGCCACCAGCAGAGATCGCCCGTGGGACAGGGGTGATAGCTATGGCTACACCTTC.

The chain employs TRBV28 and TRBJ1-4; maybe TRBD1 (5 bases). Germline V lookup: CDR1 MDHEN, CDR2 SYDVKM. The CDR3 totals 16 residues. Between the trimmed V and J ends, which lost 5 bases and 0 bases, there was a span of 13 bases. CDR3 sequence reads: CASSLLGGATNEKLFF. The CDR3 DNA follows: TGTGCCAGCAGTCTGCTGGGGGGGGCAACTAATGAAAAACTGTTTTTT.

This rearrangement joins TRBV6-5 to TRBJ1-1; D is uncertain. The V end was cut by 6 bases, the J end by 8 bases, with 16 bases between. Germline V gene sequence: CDR1 MNHEY, CDR2 SVGAGI. The CDR3 covers 13 residues. The CDR3 is CASSPGLGSEAFF. CDR3 DNA: TGTGCCAGCAGCCCCGGTCTGGGATCAGAAGCTTTCTTT.

The genes are TRBV9 and TRBJ1-3, with D unclear. CDR1 and CDR2 (germline): SGDLS, YYNGEE. There are 13 residues in the CDR3. Between the trimmed V and J ends, which lost 7 bases and 1 base, there was a span of 9 bases. The CDR3 here is CASGDVSGNTIYF. The CDR3, as DNA: TGTGCCAGCGGAGATGTATCTGGAAACACCATATATTTT.

The genes are TRBV9 and TRBJ2-2; 9 bases are a match to TRBD2. Trimming took 0 bases from V and 4 from J; bases not matched to a gene: 7. CDR1 is SGDLS and CDR2 is YYNGEE in the germline V gene. The CDR3 loop spans 17 amino acids. CDR3 bases: TGTGCCAGCAGCGTAGAAGTTAGCGGGAGTGGCACCGGGGAGCTGTTTTTT. Residues: CASSVEVSGSGTGELFF.

The V call is TRBV9, the J call TRBJ2-7; no firm D call. The CDR3 sequence is 18 residues long. The germline V gene has CDR1 SGDLS and CDR2 YYNGEE. V dropped 0 bases and J dropped 4 bases, with 23 bases sitting between them. The CDR3 sequence: CASSVGPSLGLIQYEQYF. For the CDR3, the DNA is TGTGCCAGCAGCGTAGGTCCAAGTCTAGGTCTTATCCAATACGAGCAGTACTTC.

The chain is built from TRBV9 and TRBJ2-1, with a weak D call TRBD2 (6 bases). Germline CDR1 is SGDLS and CDR2 is YYNGEE. The CDR3 runs 16 residues. V lost 4 bases and J lost 4, with 18 bases in between. The CDR3 DNA sequence: TGTGCCAGCAGCCCCCGGGGAGGACTAAGGTACAATGAGCAGTTCTTC. This sequence encodes CASSPRGGLRYNEQFF.

The chain joins TRBV5-8 to TRBJ2-7; 10 bases align to TRBD2. The V segment lost 3 bases and the J segment 0 bases; nucleotides outside the gene matches: 15. Germline loops: CDR1 SGHTS, CDR2 YDEGEE. The CDR3 is 19 amino acids. In DNA form, the CDR3 reads TGTGCCAGCAGCTCTCGGGAGAGCGGGAGGGGCAGGAGCTCCTACGAGCAGTACTTC. Amino acids: CASSSRESGRGRSSYEQYF.

This clone was observed a single time. This rearrangement joins TRBV13 to TRBJ2-3; TRBD2 matches at 11 bases. The trim removed 4 bases at V and 6 bases at J, leaving 12 bases unmatched. Germline CDR1 PRHDT, CDR2 FYEKMQ (reference sequence). The CDR3 consists of 17 residues. CDR3 in DNA: TGTGCCAGCAGCTCCTCGCTAGCGGGAGGCCTGAGTGATACGCAGTATTTT. Translated, it gives CASSSSLAGGLSDTQYF.

This clone was observed once. V usage is TRBV4-1 and J usage is TRBJ1-2; D perhaps matches TRBD1 (6 bases). The CDR3 has 13 residues. Per germline, CDR1 MGHRA and CDR2 YSYEKL. The germline V and J ends were trimmed by 0 bases and 4 bases, with 6 bases remaining between them. The CDR3 sequence is CASSQEGGYGYTF. CDR3 coding DNA: TGCGCCAGCAGCCAAGAAGGGGGCTATGGCTACACCTTC.

The rearrangement links TRBV25-1 to TRBJ1-1; D may be TRBD1 (5 bases). The CDR3 covers 12 residues. Looked up from germline, CDR1 is MGHDK and CDR2 is SYGVNS. V shed 3 bases and J shed 11 bases, with 13 bases lying between them. CDR3 bases: TGTGCCAGCAGTGACCGTGGGGCAAGGGCTTTCTTT. Amino acid sequence: CASSDRGARAFF.